This T cell receptor (beta chain) was captured by sequencing in a study of post-analysis software for immune sequencing data. Overall study results and limits: There were a few TRBV segments more frequent in patients than controls, and TRBV5-6, TRBV5-1 and TRBV20-1 were among them.

Prepared libraries of TCR beta cDNA carried unique molecular identifiers. TCRdb re-derived calls from the PCR reads in MiXCR, one entry per CDR3 protein. The sample lists about 820,000 distinct CDR3 sequences; approximately 57% were seen once. In the case of this clonotype: No antigen is known for it.

The CDR3 runs to 11 residues. Germline assignment: CDR1 MNHEY and CDR2 SVGEGT. The specimen sequenced was blood. The origin of this receptor is a girl aged 10-17 years with multiple sclerosis. This rearrangement joins TRBV6-2 or TRBV6-3 to TRBJ2-7; D remains ambiguous. TRBJ2-5 explains the end of the DNA better; the J call may be wrong. DNA of the CDR3: TGTGCCAGCAGGGCGCTACGGACCCAGTACTTC. Translation: CASRALRTQYF.